Sequencing of this T cell receptor (beta chain) was carried out in a study of cytomegalovirus exposure and HLA in healthy donors. Germline V lookup: CDR1 LNHDA, CDR2 SQIVND (reference sequence). This CDR3 has 12 residues. V was shortened by 6 bases and J by 1 base, with 6 bases between the two germline ends. Regarding this clone: What it binds is unknown.

The PCR used 60 Vbeta and 13 Jbeta primers. Profiled with immunoSEQ multiplex PCR; TCRdb holds only in-frame clones, not every one. Among around 140,000 clones listed, about 81% were seen once. Study-level points and caveats: TCR beta V- and J-gene trimming, according to a later analysis, was linked to a missense DCLRE1C variant. Later findings reportedly placed an Asian-associated ancestry cluster below the roughly 690-donor mean for N-insertions. The authors enumerated some 170 TCR beta chains as linked to cytomegalovirus.

Sample: PBMCs. The gene calls are TRBV19 and TRBJ1-1; unclear D gene. This TCR was sampled from a woman between 50 and 59 years old in good health and CMV-seropositive. CDR3 nucleotides: TGTGCCAGTAGGGACTCGAACACTGAAGCTTTCTTT. The encoded protein is CASRDSNTEAFF.